The 29 T cell receptor beta chains below were found in one sample sequenced in a study of T cell responses to AZD1222 COVID-19 vaccine. The assay was immunoSEQ multiplex PCR, and TCRdb's table has in-frame clones only and misses some. Of over 110,000 clones detected, around 91% appear once; the ten largest clones hold 9% to 9.5%. Sequencing used peripheral blood, obtained 28 days after the second AZD1222 dose. Receptors originate from an adult who received the AZD1222 COVID-19 vaccine.

V usage is TRBV20-1 and J usage is TRBJ1-5; a possible D gene is TRBD1 (5 bases). This CDR3 has 13 amino acids. Per the germline V gene, CDR1 is DFQATT and CDR2 is SNEGSKA (reference sequence). The V end lost 3 bases, the J end lost 4 bases, and 10 bases lay between the germline ends. The CDR3 is CSASYRGNQPQHF. The DNA of the CDR3 is TGCAGTGCTAGTTATAGGGGAAATCAGCCCCAGCATTTT.

The rearrangement uses TRBV5-1 and TRBJ1-1, with no clear D. This CDR3 contains 13 residues. Trimming took off 0 bases at V and 10 bases at J, with 13 bases between the two ends. CDR1 is SGHRS and CDR2 is YFSETQ in the germline V gene. CDR3 sequence reads: CASSLASQNLAFF. Written as DNA, the CDR3 is TGCGCCAGCAGCTTGGCAAGTCAGAACTTAGCTTTCTTT.

This clone was seen only a few times. The gene calls are TRBV7-5 and TRBJ1-6. TRBV7-5 is noted as a pseudogene. CDR3 length: 16 residues. Here the CDR3 DNA reads TGTGCCAGAAGCGACCCGAGTCGGGTAGCTCATTCACCCCTCCACTTT. Its translation is CARSDPSRVAHSPLHF.

The rearrangement uses TRBV27 and TRBJ2-3, with TRBD2 matching 10 bases. The V and J ends lost 5 bases and 0 bases, in that order; junction bases with no gene match: 5. This CDR3 has 16 residues. Germline CDR1 reads MNHEY; CDR2 reads SMNVEV (reference sequence). CDR3 amino acids: CASSPRTSGSTDTQYF. The CDR3 DNA sequence: TGTGCCAGCAGTCCGCGGACTAGCGGTAGCACAGATACGCAGTATTTT.

The rearrangement joins TRBV3-1 (or the pseudogene TRBV3-2) to TRBJ1-1; a possible D gene is TRBD1 (6 bases). The germline CDR1 and CDR2 sequences are LGHDT and YNNKEL (reference sequence). The CDR3 is made up of 14 amino acids. The V end lost 4 bases, the J end lost 5 bases, and 14 bases lay between the germline ends. The CDR3: CASSRETTGTEAFF. For the CDR3, the DNA is TGTGCCAGCAGCCGAGAAACGACAGGAACTGAAGCTTTCTTT.

This clone has a single count. The J gene is TRBJ2-2, the V gene TRBV18; D call uncertain. Trimming cost V 6 bases and J 0 bases, with 17 bases left between them. The CDR3 covers 17 residues. Germline V CDR1 and CDR2: KGHSH, LQKENI. CDR3 residues: CASSPQRLKANTGELFF. The DNA for the CDR3 is TGTGCCAGCTCCCCCCAAAGACTGAAGGCGAACACCGGGGAGCTGTTTTTT.

The rearrangement links TRBV2 to TRBJ1-6; maybe TRBD1 (5 bases). Germline loops: CDR1 SNHLY, CDR2 FYNNEI. Trimming cost V 2 bases and J 10 bases, with 15 bases left between them. CDR3 length: 15 residues. The DNA of the CDR3 is TGTGCCAGCAGTGAATGGGAGGGGCGGCAATCACCCCTCCACTTT. It yields the protein CASSEWEGRQSPLHF.

The chain uses TRBV28 and TRBJ2-3, with TRBD2 matching 11 bases. Germline V gene data show CDR1 as MDHEN and CDR2 as SYDVKM. V lost 2 bases and J lost 0; bases outside the gene matches: 7. The CDR3 runs 18 residues. CDR3 protein: CASSLPPSGGTSTDTQYF. CDR3 DNA sequence: TGTGCCAGCAGTTTACCCCCTAGCGGGGGGACAAGCACAGATACGCAGTATTTT.

The chain employs TRBV15 and TRBJ1-1; 7 nucleotides match TRBD1. This CDR3 has 15 amino acids. The ends lost 0 bases at V and 5 bases at J; junction bases unmatched: 6. Germline CDR1 is LNHNV and CDR2 is YYDKDF (reference sequence). CDR3 sequence reads: CATSRDKGAGTEAFF. DNA for the CDR3: TGTGCCACCAGCAGAGATAAGGGGGCCGGGACTGAAGCTTTCTTT.

J is TRBJ1-2 and V is TRBV6-5; no firm D call. The germline gives CDR1 MNHEY, CDR2 SVGAGI. The V end was cut by 0 bases, the J end by 8 bases, with 10 bases between. This CDR3 has 13 residues. For the CDR3, the DNA is TGTGCCAGCAGTTACTCGAACGGGCGGGGCTACACCTTC. Translation: CASSYSNGRGYTF.

The gene calls are TRBV5-4 and TRBJ2-3; tentatively, D is TRBD2 (7 bases). This CDR3 spans 15 amino acids. The V end lost 7 bases, the J end lost 2 bases, and 17 bases lay between the germline ends. CDR1 SGHNT and CDR2 YYREEE come from the germline V gene (reference sequence). This chain's CDR3 is CASAREGGVTDTQYF. As DNA, the CDR3 is TGTGCCAGCGCGAGGGAGGGGGGGGTCACAGATACGCAGTATTTT.

The chain is built from TRBV18 and TRBJ1-5, with a weak D call TRBD1 (5 bases). Germline CDR1 KGHSH, CDR2 LQKENI. CDR3 length: 15 residues. The V end was cut by 1 base, the J end by 3 bases, with 10 bases between. CDR3 amino acids: CASSPLRGYNQPQHF. The CDR3 DNA reads TGTGCCAGCTCACCACTTAGGGGCTACAATCAGCCCCAGCATTTT.

J is TRBJ1-5 and V is TRBV4-1, with D possibly TRBD1 on 5 matching bases. The CDR3 is made up of 15 amino acids. Germline V lookup: CDR1 MGHRA, CDR2 YSYEKL. V lost 4 bases, J lost 1 base, and 11 bases lay in between. The CDR3 loop is CASSPQGTSNQPQHF. The DNA of the CDR3 is TGCGCCAGCAGCCCCCAGGGAACGAGCAATCAGCCCCAGCATTTT.

The chain's CDR3 is CASSVRNYEQYV. The CDR3 nucleotides read TGTGCCAGCAGCGTCCGGAACTACGAGCAGTACGTC. The chain recombines TRBV5-6 with TRBJ2-7; D unresolved. The germline V and J ends were trimmed by 4 bases and 3 bases, with 8 bases remaining between them. From germline, CDR1 is SGHDT and CDR2 YYEEEE. The CDR3 runs to 12 residues.

The V call is TRBV28, the J call TRBJ1-1; D unresolved. Germline CDR1 is MDHEN and CDR2 is SYDVKM. V was clipped by 2 bases and J by 5 bases, with 15 bases between them. This CDR3 spans 15 amino acids. Here the CDR3 DNA reads TGTGCCAGCAGTTTAAGGGTAGAGTGGGATACTGAAGCTTTCTTT. This encodes CASSLRVEWDTEAFF.

The chain recombines TRBV6-5 with TRBJ2-5; the D is unclear. The CDR3 has 14 residues. In germline, CDR1 is MNHEY, CDR2 SVGAGI. Trimming shortened V by 10 bases and J by 0 bases, and 15 bases separated the two germline ends. CDR3 in amino acids: CATFLVLYQETQYF. DNA for the CDR3: TGTGCCACCTTTCTAGTGCTGTACCAAGAGACCCAGTACTTC.

The chain is built from TRBV5-6 and TRBJ2-7, with 8 bases lining up with TRBD2. In germline, CDR1 is SGHDT, CDR2 YYEEEE. V lost 0 bases, J lost 4 bases, and 12 bases stayed unmatched. The CDR3 is 17 amino acids. CDR3 protein: CASSLAPGSGSRYEQYF. CDR3 DNA sequence: TGTGCCAGCAGCTTGGCCCCAGGAAGCGGGAGTAGATACGAGCAGTACTTC.

This rearrangement joins TRBV28 to TRBJ1-5; the D gene is possibly TRBD1 (6 bases). V was shortened by 6 bases and J by 1 base, with 22 bases between the two germline ends. The CDR3 consists of 18 residues. CDR1 and CDR2 from the germline V gene are MDHEN and SYDVKM. The CDR3 is CASSLSILVRGSNQPQHF. The CDR3 bases are TGTGCCAGCAGCCTAAGTATTTTAGTAAGGGGGAGCAATCAGCCCCAGCATTTT.

The chain uses TRBV3-1 (or the pseudogene TRBV3-2) and TRBJ2-7; TRBD2 agrees at 14 bases. Germline values: CDR1 LGHDT, CDR2 YNNKEL (reference sequence). The V gene end was trimmed by 4 bases and the J gene end by 4 bases; junction bases not matched to a gene: 3. The length of the CDR3 is 15 residues. Here the CDR3 reads CASSRGTSGSYEQYF. In nucleotides, the CDR3 is TGTGCCAGCAGCCGTGGGACTAGCGGGAGTTACGAGCAGTACTTC.

The rearrangement links TRBV7-2 to TRBJ2-1, with D possibly matching TRBD1 (6 bases). Per the germline V gene, CDR1 is SGHTA and CDR2 is FQGNSA. The CDR3 consists of 16 residues. The V gene lost 5 bases and the J gene lost 5 bases, with 19 bases spanning the gap. DNA of the CDR3: TGTGCCAGCAGCCCCCCGGGACAAGTACTCCACAATGAGCAGTTCTTC. This sequence encodes CASSPPGQVLHNEQFF.

The J gene is TRBJ1-1, the V gene TRBV7-2; TRBD1 aligns across 12 bases. The J segment lost 4 bases and the V segment lost 3 bases, leaving 12 bases of the junction unmatched. Germline V gene lookup returns CDR1 SGHTA and CDR2 FQGNSA. This CDR3 has 18 residues. The CDR3 is CASSFPGTGGGWSTEAFF. As DNA, the CDR3 is TGTGCCAGCAGCTTCCCGGGGACAGGGGGCGGGTGGAGCACTGAAGCTTTCTTT.

The chain uses TRBV6-5 and TRBJ1-2; 7 bases align to TRBD1. Germline CDR1 reads MNHEY; CDR2 reads SVGAGI. The ends lost 3 bases at V and 7 bases at J; junction bases unmatched: 5. The CDR3 covers 13 residues. In DNA, the CDR3 is TGTGCCAGCAGTTATACAGGGGATAGTGGCTACACCTTC. Translated, it gives CASSYTGDSGYTF.

The rearrangement uses TRBV4-1 and TRBJ2-1; 10 bases are a match to TRBD1. This CDR3 has 16 residues. Germline trimming cut 1 base from V and 6 bases from J; bases unmatched to any gene: 6. Germline CDR1 and CDR2: MGHRA and YSYEKL. The CDR3 nucleotides are TGCGCCAGCAGCCAAGGCGTGGGACAGGGGAGCAATGAGCAGTTCTTC. Protein product: CASSQGVGQGSNEQFF.

The chain links TRBV6-5 to TRBJ1-3; D is ambiguous. In germline, CDR1 is MNHEY, CDR2 SVGAGI. This CDR3 has 15 amino acids. V was cut by 5 bases and J by 0 bases, with 11 bases left in between. Here the CDR3 reads CASSSSTGSGNTIYF. The CDR3 region has the DNA TGTGCCAGCAGTAGCTCGACGGGCTCTGGAAACACCATATATTTT.

CDR3 sequence reads: CASSYSDRLSYNEQFF. Written as DNA, the CDR3 is TGTGCCAGCAGTTACTCTGACAGGTTATCCTACAATGAGCAGTTCTTC. The chain joins TRBV6-5 to TRBJ2-1; tentatively, D is TRBD1 (6 bases). Trimming pared 0 bases from V and 1 base from J, leaving 10 bases between. Per germline, CDR1 MNHEY and CDR2 SVGAGI. The CDR3 loop spans 16 amino acids.

The V call is TRBV5-4, the J call TRBJ1-1; 7 bases map to TRBD1. V was pared by 5 bases and J by 4 bases, with 14 bases of the junction left unmatched. The CDR3 sequence is 16 residues long. Germline values: CDR1 SGHNT, CDR2 YYREEE (reference sequence). The CDR3 bases are TGTGCCAGCAGGGACTTCAACAGGGGTGTGAGCACTGAAGCTTTCTTT. Protein product: CASRDFNRGVSTEAFF.

V is TRBV7-9 and J is TRBJ2-4; D may correspond to TRBD1 or TRBD2 (5 bases each). Germline V lookup: CDR1 SEHNR, CDR2 FQNEAQ (reference sequence). This CDR3 has 13 amino acids. V was shortened by 6 bases and J by 5 bases, with 11 bases between the two germline ends. Here the CDR3 reads CASSLLGENIQYF. Here the CDR3 DNA reads TGTGCCAGCAGTCTCTTGGGGGAAAACATTCAGTACTTC.

This rearrangement joins TRBV5-1 to TRBJ2-3; 7 nucleotides line up with TRBD1. The V gene's germline CDR1 is SGHRS and CDR2 YFSETQ. Trimming cost V 1 base and J 11 bases; bases outside gene matches: 4. The CDR3 consists of 12 residues. The CDR3 reads CASSLRGPVQYF. CDR3 coding DNA: TGCGCCAGCAGCTTGAGGGGGCCCGTGCAGTATTTT.

The genes are TRBV27 and TRBJ2-7; D may be TRBD1 (5 bases). The CDR3 contains 14 residues. CDR1 is MNHEY and CDR2 is SMNVEV in the germline V gene (reference sequence). The V and J ends lost 8 bases and 6 bases respectively, with 20 bases between them. DNA for the CDR3: TGTGCCAGCCGTTGGGGAACAGGCAGAGGCGAGCAGTACTTC. Amino acid sequence: CASRWGTGRGEQYF.